This is a list of T cell receptor beta chains from one sample in a study of human thymus T cells. Profiled with immunoSEQ multiplex PCR; TCRdb holds only in-frame clones, not every one. The sample includes fewer than 85,000 clones, 85% to 95% of them seen just once. Source material: thymus tissue. These receptors all stem from a girl in the first two years of life with a congenital heart defect but otherwise immunologically healthy. CDR3s include the opening cysteine and the closing phenylalanine or tryptophan. Each record gives: J gene, clone size, D gene, V gene, CDR3 protein, CDR3 DNA. The D gene is left open where the match is weak. Clone sizes are given selectively: once, few, many, or a class where the clone is expanded.

J: TRBJ2-1
size: -
D: TRBD2
V: TRBV14
CDR3: CASSPPPGRTYNEQFF
DNA: TGTGCCAGCAGCCCACCACCCGGGAGGACCTACAATGAGCAGTTCTTC

J: TRBJ2-5
size: -
D: -
V: TRBV9
CDR3: CASSVGGSQETQYF
DNA: TGTGCCAGCAGCGTAGGGGGCAGCCAAGAGACCCAGTACTTC

J: TRBJ1-1
size: -
D: -
V: TRBV6-5
CDR3: CASSRGKTEAFF
DNA: TGTGCCAGCAGTCGGGGGAAGACTGAAGCTTTCTTT

J: TRBJ1-4
size: once
D: -
V: TRBV28
CDR3: CASSSREGADEKLFF
DNA: TGTGCCAGCAGTTCCAGGGAAGGAGCAGATGAAAAACTGTTTTTT

J: TRBJ1-5
size: -
D: -
V: TRBV6-5
CDR3: CASSYPQGYSNQPQHF
DNA: TGTGCCAGCAGTTACCCACAGGGTTATAGCAATCAGCCCCAGCATTTT

J: TRBJ1-1
size: -
D: -
V: TRBV13
CDR3: CASSSQKIPAAEAFF
DNA: TGTGCCAGCAGCTCCCAGAAAATTCCGGCGGCTGAAGCTTTCTTT

J: TRBJ2-7
size: -
D: TRBD2
V: TRBV10-2
CDR3: CASIAAGDYEQYF
DNA: TGCGCCAGCATTGCCGCGGGAGACTACGAGCAGTACTTC

J: TRBJ1-2
size: -
D: TRBD1
V: TRBV4-1
CDR3: CASSQTGQGNLGYTF
DNA: TGCGCCAGCAGCCAAACGGGACAGGGGAATCTGGGCTACACCTTC

J: TRBJ2-7
size: once
D: -
V: TRBV21-1
CDR3: CASEGEGFSYEQYF
DNA: TGTGCCAGCGAAGGGGAGGGATTCTCCTACGAGCAGTACTTC

J: TRBJ2-3
size: -
D: -
V: TRBV27
CDR3: CASNRVDNTDTQYF
DNA: TGTGCCAGCAACAGGGTGGATAACACAGATACGCAGTATTTT

J: TRBJ1-4
size: -
D: -
V: TRBV28
CDR3: CASSCGDIKATNEKLFF
DNA: TGTGCCAGCAGTTGTGGGGATATTAAGGCAACTAATGAAAAACTGTTTTTT

J: TRBJ1-4
size: once
D: -
V: TRBV5-1
CDR3: CASSFAPTVPENEKLFF
DNA: TGCGCCAGCAGCTTCGCGCCGACAGTCCCGGAGAATGAAAAACTGTTTTTT

J: TRBJ2-7
size: -
D: TRBD1
V: TRBV6-5
CDR3: CASSSPPGGQYF
DNA: TGTGCCAGCAGTTCACCCCCAGGGGGCCAGTACTTC

J: TRBJ2-1
size: -
D: -
V: TRBV28
CDR3: CASSLRSSYNEQFF
DNA: TGTGCCAGCAGTTTAAGGAGCTCCTACAATGAGCAGTTCTTC

J: TRBJ2-1
size: -
D: TRBD1
V: TRBV15
CDR3: CATSREPGQGIDPSYNEQFF
DNA: TGTGCCACCAGCAGAGAACCGGGACAGGGGATAGATCCCTCCTACAATGAGCAGTTCTTC

J: TRBJ1-1
size: -
D: TRBD1
V: TRBV14
CDR3: CASSTVAGGIGAFF
DNA: TGTGCCAGCAGCACCGTGGCAGGGGGCATTGGAGCTTTCTTT

J: TRBJ1-1
size: -
D: -
V: TRBV28
CDR3: CASSPGIPDEAFF
DNA: TGTGCCAGCAGTCCGGGCATTCCTGATGAAGCTTTCTTT

J: TRBJ2-6
size: -
D: -
V: TRBV27
CDR3: CASSLKVWGSGANVLTF
DNA: TGTGCCAGCAGTTTAAAGGTCTGGGGCTCTGGGGCCAACGTCCTGACTTTC

J: TRBJ2-3
size: -
D: TRBD2
V: TRBV25-1
CDR3: CASSSTSVSGLDTQYF
DNA: TGTGCCAGCAGTTCGACTAGCGTGAGTGGTTTAGATACGCAGTATTTT

J: TRBJ1-5
size: -
D: -
V: TRBV29-1
CDR3: CSVETGTNQPQHF
DNA: TGCAGCGTTGAAACCGGTACTAATCAGCCCCAGCATTTT

J: TRBJ1-2
size: -
D: -
V: TRBV27
CDR3: CASSPGSTRDYGYTF
DNA: TGTGCCAGCAGTCCGGGGAGTACCCGAGACTATGGCTACACCTTC

J: TRBJ1-5
size: few
D: -
V: TRBV30
CDR3: CAWSRGAGFGQPQHF
DNA: TGTGCCTGGAGTCGGGGGGCCGGGTTTGGTCAGCCCCAGCATTTT

J: TRBJ2-5
size: -
D: TRBD2
V: TRBV2
CDR3: CASSYGLAGLYQETQYF
DNA: TGTGCCAGCAGCTATGGACTAGCGGGTTTGTACCAAGAGACCCAGTACTTC

J: TRBJ1-2
size: once
D: -
V: TRBV20-1
CDR3: CSARVGGYTF
DNA: TGCAGTGCTAGGGTTGGAGGCTACACCTTC

J: TRBJ2-3
size: -
D: -
V: TRBV14
CDR3: CASSQGQGDDTQYF
DNA: TGTGCCAGCAGCCAGGGGCAGGGTGACGATACGCAGTATTTT

J: TRBJ2-1
size: once
D: TRBD2
V: TRBV2
CDR3: CASTPSLPSPEIAGYHNEQFF
DNA: TGTGCCAGCACCCCCTCCCTTCCCTCACCTGAAATAGCGGGGTATCACAATGAGCAGTTCTTC

J: TRBJ2-7
size: -
D: TRBD2
V: TRBV4-1
CDR3: CASSQDRLSGSYEQYF
DNA: TGCGCCAGCAGCCAAGATCGCCTGAGCGGGAGCTACGAGCAGTACTTC

J: TRBJ2-1
size: -
D: TRBD2
V: TRBV4-3
CDR3: CASSQDPRSSGRRRGNEQFF
DNA: TGCGCCAGCAGCCAAGACCCCCGGAGTAGCGGGAGAAGAAGGGGCAATGAGCAGTTCTTC

J: TRBJ2-7
size: -
D: -
V: TRBV9
CDR3: CASSVEEGEGNEQYF
DNA: TGTGCCAGCAGCGTAGAGGAGGGCGAAGGCAACGAGCAGTACTTC

J: TRBJ1-5
size: -
D: -
V: TRBV18
CDR3: CASSPQGEVQPQHF
DNA: TGTGCCAGCTCACCACAGGGGGAGGTTCAGCCCCAGCATTTT

J: TRBJ2-1
size: -
D: -
V: TRBV2
CDR3: CASSGVYNEQFF
DNA: TGTGCCAGCAGTGGAGTCTACAATGAGCAGTTCTTC

J: TRBJ1-1
size: -
D: -
V: TRBV7-9
CDR3: CASQIVWRLNTEAFF
DNA: TGTGCCAGTCAAATAGTGTGGCGGTTGAACACTGAAGCTTTCTTT

J: TRBJ2-7
size: once
D: -
V: TRBV18
CDR3: CASSQLQTGFRFYEQYF
DNA: TGTGCCAGCTCACAATTACAAACAGGGTTTCGATTCTACGAGCAGTACTTC

J: TRBJ2-3
size: -
D: -
V: TRBV9
CDR3: CASSPVTGATDTQYF
DNA: TGTGCCAGCAGCCCCGTTACGGGGGCGACAGATACGCAGTATTTT

J: TRBJ1-1
size: few
D: -
V: TRBV25-1
CDR3: CASSRGTEAFF
DNA: TGTGCCAGCAGTAGGGGGACTGAAGCTTTCTTT

J: TRBJ2-5
size: -
D: TRBD1
V: TRBV6-5
CDR3: CASSCRGCQETQYF
DNA: TGTGCCAGCAGTTGCAGGGGGTGTCAAGAGACCCAGTACTTC

J: TRBJ2-1
size: -
D: -
V: TRBV15
CDR3: CATKSNHLTINEQFF
DNA: TGTGCCACCAAGTCAAATCACCTTACAATCAATGAGCAGTTCTTC

J: TRBJ2-1
size: -
D: TRBD2
V: TRBV27
CDR3: CASSPLGLAGGNNEQFF
DNA: TGTGCCAGCAGTCCCCTAGGACTAGCGGGAGGGAACAATGAGCAGTTCTTC

J: TRBJ2-7
size: -
D: -
V: TRBV5-1
CDR3: CASSCRDNYEQYF
DNA: TGCGCCAGCAGCTGCAGAGATAACTACGAGCAGTACTTC

J: TRBJ2-1
size: -
D: TRBD2
V: TRBV2
CDR3: CASSDRTSIHEQFF
DNA: TGTGCCAGCAGTGATCGGACTAGCATCCATGAGCAGTTCTTC

J: TRBJ2-5
size: -
D: -
V: TRBV7-9
CDR3: CASSLDFGGLETQYF
DNA: TGTGCCAGCAGCTTAGATTTTGGGGGCTTGGAGACCCAGTACTTC

J: TRBJ1-5
size: once
D: -
V: TRBV18
CDR3: CASSPRGIGNQPQHF
DNA: TGTGCCAGCTCACCGAGGGGGATCGGCAATCAGCCCCAGCATTTT

J: TRBJ1-2
size: -
D: -
V: TRBV19
CDR3: CASSIGPGRNGYTF
DNA: TGTGCCAGTAGTATAGGACCGGGGAGGAATGGCTACACCTTC

J: TRBJ2-1
size: -
D: TRBD1
V: TRBV5-8
CDR3: CASSWDRGYNEQFF
DNA: TGTGCCAGCAGCTGGGACAGGGGCTACAATGAGCAGTTCTTC

J: TRBJ2-5
size: -
D: -
V: TRBV7-3
CDR3: CASHPPETQYF
DNA: TGTGCCAGCCACCCCCCAGAGACCCAGTACTTC

J: TRBJ2-7
size: -
D: TRBD2
V: TRBV18
CDR3: CASSRTSGSHDEQYF
DNA: TGTGCCAGCTCACGGACTAGCGGGAGCCATGACGAGCAGTACTTC

J: TRBJ2-3
size: once
D: -
V: TRBV10-3
CDR3: CAISDGGGDRETDTQYF
DNA: TGTGCCATCAGTGACGGAGGGGGGGATCGGGAAACGGATACGCAGTATTTT

J: TRBJ1-1
size: once
D: TRBD1
V: TRBV18
CDR3: CASSPLWPRGGPNTEAFF
DNA: TGTGCCAGCTCACCACTCTGGCCCAGGGGGGGACCGAACACTGAAGCTTTCTTT

J: TRBJ2-3
size: -
D: TRBD2
V: TRBV4-3
CDR3: CASSLGGETSGSADTQYF
DNA: TGCGCCAGCAGCCTGGGTGGGGAGACTAGCGGGAGCGCAGATACGCAGTATTTT

J: TRBJ2-1
size: -
D: TRBD2
V: TRBV15
CDR3: CATRGGSGGNEQFF
DNA: TGTGCCACCAGGGGGGGTAGCGGGGGCAATGAGCAGTTCTTC

J: TRBJ2-7
size: -
D: TRBD2
V: TRBV28
CDR3: CASSPFPSSGEYEQYF
DNA: TGTGCCAGCAGTCCCTTTCCTTCTAGCGGAGAATACGAGCAGTACTTC